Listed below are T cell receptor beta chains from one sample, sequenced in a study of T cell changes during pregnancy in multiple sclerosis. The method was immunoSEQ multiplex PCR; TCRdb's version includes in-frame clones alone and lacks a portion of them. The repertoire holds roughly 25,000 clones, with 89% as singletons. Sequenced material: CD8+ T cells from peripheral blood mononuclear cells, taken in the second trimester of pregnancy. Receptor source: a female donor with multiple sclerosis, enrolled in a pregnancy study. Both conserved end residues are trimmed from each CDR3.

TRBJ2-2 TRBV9 ASSTNVGGDRVTGELF
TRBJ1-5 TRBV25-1 ASAEGTGDYQPQH
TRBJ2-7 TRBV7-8 ASSFSGGLNEQY
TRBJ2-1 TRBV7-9 ASSLAGPDEQF
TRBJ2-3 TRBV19 ASSINGGVRPSDTQY
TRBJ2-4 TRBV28 ASSLNRAPYRDIQY
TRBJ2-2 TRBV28 ASSFLAETGELF
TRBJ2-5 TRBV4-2 ASSQEAGFQETQY
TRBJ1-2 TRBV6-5 ASTALGGKGYT
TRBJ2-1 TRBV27 ASSPQGDEQF
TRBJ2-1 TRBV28 ASSHSIAGSGDNEQF
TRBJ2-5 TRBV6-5 ASSYSTGGAETQY
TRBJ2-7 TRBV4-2 ASSHLPEGPRLAGTYEQY
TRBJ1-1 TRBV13 ASKRGRLDTEAF
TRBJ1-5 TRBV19 ASRSRGWHQPQH
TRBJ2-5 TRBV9 ASSPDSGAQY
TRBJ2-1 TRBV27 ATGHGSNEQF
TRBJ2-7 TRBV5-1 ASSLAPGVYEQY
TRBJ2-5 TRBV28 ASSLAVPQETQY
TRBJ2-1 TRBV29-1 SVEVRGLFYNEQF
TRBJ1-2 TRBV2 ASKSGQVDGYT
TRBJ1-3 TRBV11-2 ASSETGSSGNTIY
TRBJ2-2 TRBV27 ASRSQGALDTGELF
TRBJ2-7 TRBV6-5 ASSYSSSGTYEQY